Given below is one TCR beta chain in context. This sample stems from a study of blood T cell repertoires in COVID-19. Study-level information: Italy, Spain and the United States were the sources of the convalescent and acute COVID-19 samples.

The germline CDR1 and CDR2 sequences are SEHNR and FQNEAQ (reference sequence). This CDR3 has 14 residues. Trimming shortened V by 1 base and J by 3 bases, and 9 bases separated the two germline ends. Clones were sequenced by immunoSEQ multiplex PCR, and TCRdb holds only the in-frame ones, with some missing. Seen here are a few hundred thousand clones, approximately 83% observed once, and the top ten hold around 1.3%. Sequenced: peripheral blood. The rearrangement uses TRBV7-9 and TRBJ1-1; a weak D match, TRBD1 (5 bases). This receptor was identified in a woman aged 30 to 39 with COVID-19, enrolled during active disease. CDR3 protein: CASSLERGYTEAFF. DNA of the CDR3: TGTGCCAGCAGCTTAGAAAGGGGCTACACTGAAGCTTTCTTT.